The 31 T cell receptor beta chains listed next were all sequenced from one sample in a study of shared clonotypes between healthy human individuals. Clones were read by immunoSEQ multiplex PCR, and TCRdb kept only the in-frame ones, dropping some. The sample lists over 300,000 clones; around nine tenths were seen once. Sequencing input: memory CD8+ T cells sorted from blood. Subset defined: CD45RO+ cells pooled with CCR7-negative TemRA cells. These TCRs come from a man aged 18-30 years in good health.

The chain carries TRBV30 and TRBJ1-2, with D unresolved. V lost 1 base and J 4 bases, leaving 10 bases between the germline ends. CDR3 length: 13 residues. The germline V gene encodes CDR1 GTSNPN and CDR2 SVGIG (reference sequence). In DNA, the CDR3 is TGTGCCTGGAGTGGCCCGGAGGGCTATGGCTACACCTTC. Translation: CAWSGPEGYGYTF.

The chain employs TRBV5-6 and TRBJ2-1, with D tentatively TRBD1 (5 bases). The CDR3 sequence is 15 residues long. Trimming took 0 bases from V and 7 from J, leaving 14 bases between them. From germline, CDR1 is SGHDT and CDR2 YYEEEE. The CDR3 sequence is CASSLEQEGPNEQFF. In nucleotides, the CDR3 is TGTGCCAGCAGCTTGGAACAGGAAGGGCCAAATGAGCAGTTCTTC.

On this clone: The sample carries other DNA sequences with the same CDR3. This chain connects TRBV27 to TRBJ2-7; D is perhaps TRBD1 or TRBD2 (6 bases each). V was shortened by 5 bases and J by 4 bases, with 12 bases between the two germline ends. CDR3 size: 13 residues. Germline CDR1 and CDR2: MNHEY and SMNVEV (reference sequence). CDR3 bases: TGTGCCAGCAGTATCCAGGGGACTTACGAGCAGTACTTC. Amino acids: CASSIQGTYEQYF.

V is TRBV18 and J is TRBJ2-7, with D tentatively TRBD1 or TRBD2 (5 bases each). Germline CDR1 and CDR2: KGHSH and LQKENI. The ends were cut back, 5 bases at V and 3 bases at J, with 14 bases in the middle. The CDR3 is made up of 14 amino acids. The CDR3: CASSGDPSGYEQYF. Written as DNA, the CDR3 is TGTGCCAGCTCAGGGGACCCCTCCGGCTACGAGCAGTACTTC.

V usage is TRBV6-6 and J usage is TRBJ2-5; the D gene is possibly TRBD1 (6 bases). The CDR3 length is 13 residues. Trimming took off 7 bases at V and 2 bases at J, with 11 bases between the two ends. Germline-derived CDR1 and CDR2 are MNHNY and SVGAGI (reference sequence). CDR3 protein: CASTGVLQETQYF. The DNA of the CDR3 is TGTGCCAGCACAGGGGTCCTACAAGAGACCCAGTACTTC.

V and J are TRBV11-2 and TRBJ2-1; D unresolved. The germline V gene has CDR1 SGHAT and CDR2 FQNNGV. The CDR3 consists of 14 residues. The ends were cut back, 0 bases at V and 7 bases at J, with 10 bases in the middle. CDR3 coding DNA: TGTGCCAGCAGCTTAGATCTGAAACTAAATGAGCAGTTCTTC. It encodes CASSLDLKLNEQFF.

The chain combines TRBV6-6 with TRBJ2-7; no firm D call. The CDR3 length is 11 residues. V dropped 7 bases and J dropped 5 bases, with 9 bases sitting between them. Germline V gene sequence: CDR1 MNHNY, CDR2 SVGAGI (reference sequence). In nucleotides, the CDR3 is TGTGCCAGCATACAAAAGGACGAGCAGTACTTC. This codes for CASIQKDEQYF.

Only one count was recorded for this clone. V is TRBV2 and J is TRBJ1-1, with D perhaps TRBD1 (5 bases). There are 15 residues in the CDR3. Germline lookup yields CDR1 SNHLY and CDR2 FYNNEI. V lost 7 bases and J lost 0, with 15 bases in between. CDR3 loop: CASKESPGMNTEAFF. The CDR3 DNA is TGTGCCAGCAAGGAAAGCCCAGGGATGAACACTGAAGCTTTCTTT.

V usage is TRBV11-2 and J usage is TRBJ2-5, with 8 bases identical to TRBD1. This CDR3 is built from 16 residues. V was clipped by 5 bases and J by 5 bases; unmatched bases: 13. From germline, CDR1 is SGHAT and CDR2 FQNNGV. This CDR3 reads CASSPGQALDWETQYF. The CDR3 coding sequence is TGTGCCAGCAGCCCGGGACAGGCACTAGATTGGGAGACCCAGTACTTC. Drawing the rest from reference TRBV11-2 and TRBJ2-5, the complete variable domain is EAGVAQSPRYKIIEKRQSVAFWCNPISGHATLYWYQQILGQGPKLLIQFQNNGVVDDSQLPKDRFSAERLKGVDSTLKIQPAKLEDSAVYLCASSPGQALDWETQYFGPGTRLLVL.

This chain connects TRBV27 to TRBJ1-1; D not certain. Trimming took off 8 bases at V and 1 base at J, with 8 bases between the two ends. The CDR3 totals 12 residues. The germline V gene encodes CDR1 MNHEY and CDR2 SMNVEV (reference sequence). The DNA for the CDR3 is TGTGCCAGCGCGAGACCGAACACTGAAGCTTTCTTT. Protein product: CASARPNTEAFF.

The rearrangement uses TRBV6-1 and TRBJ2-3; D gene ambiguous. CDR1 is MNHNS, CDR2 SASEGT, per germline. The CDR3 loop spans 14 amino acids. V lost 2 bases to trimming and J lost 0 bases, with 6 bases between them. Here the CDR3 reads CASSELLSTDTQYF. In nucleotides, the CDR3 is TGTGCCAGCAGTGAATTGCTAAGCACAGATACGCAGTATTTT.

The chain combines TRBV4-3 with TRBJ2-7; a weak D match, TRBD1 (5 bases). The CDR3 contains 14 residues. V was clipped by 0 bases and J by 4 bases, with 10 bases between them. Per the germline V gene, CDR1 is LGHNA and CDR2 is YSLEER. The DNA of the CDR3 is TGCGCCAGCAGCCAAGACCAGGGTCCATACGAGCAGTACTTC. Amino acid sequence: CASSQDQGPYEQYF.

This chain's CDR3 is CASSFFRGNTEAFF. For the CDR3, the DNA is TGTGCCAGCAGTTTTTTTAGGGGGAACACTGAAGCTTTCTTT. The chain links TRBV27 to TRBJ1-1, with D possibly matching TRBD1 (5 bases). The CDR3 covers 14 residues. Trimming took 3 bases from V and 1 from J, leaving 9 bases between them. Germline V gene lookup returns CDR1 MNHEY and CDR2 SMNVEV (reference sequence).

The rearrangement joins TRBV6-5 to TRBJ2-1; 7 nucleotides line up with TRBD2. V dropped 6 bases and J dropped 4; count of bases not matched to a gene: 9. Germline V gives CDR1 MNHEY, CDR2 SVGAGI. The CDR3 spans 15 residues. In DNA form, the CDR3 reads TGTGCCAGCAGCCGGGGGGTAGCGGAATACAATGAGCAGTTCTTC. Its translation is CASSRGVAEYNEQFF.

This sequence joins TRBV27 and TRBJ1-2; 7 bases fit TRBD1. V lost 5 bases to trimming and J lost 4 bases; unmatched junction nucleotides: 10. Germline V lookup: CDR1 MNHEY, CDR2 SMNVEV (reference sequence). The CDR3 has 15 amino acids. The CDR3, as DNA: TGTGCCAGCAGTCCCCGGGACAGTCTCCTCTATGGCTACACCTTC. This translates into CASSPRDSLLYGYTF.

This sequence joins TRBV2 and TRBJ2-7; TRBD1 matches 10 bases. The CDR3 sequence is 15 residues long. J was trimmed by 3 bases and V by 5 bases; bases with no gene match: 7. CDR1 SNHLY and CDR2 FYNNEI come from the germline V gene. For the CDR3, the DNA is TGTGCCAGCAGTCAGGGGACAGGGGTTCTCTACGAGCAGTACTTC. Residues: CASSQGTGVLYEQYF. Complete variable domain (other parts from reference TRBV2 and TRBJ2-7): EPEVTQTPSHQVTQMGQEVILRCVPISNHLYFYWYRQILGQKVEFLVSFYNNEISEKSEIFDDQFSVERPDGSNFTLKIRSTKLEDSAMYFCASSQGTGVLYEQYFGPGTRLTVT.

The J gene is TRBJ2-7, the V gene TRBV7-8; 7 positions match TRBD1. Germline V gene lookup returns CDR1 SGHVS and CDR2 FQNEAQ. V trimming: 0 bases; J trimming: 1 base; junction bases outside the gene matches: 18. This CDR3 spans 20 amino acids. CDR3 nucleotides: TGTGCCAGCAGCTTAGCTAAAACAGGGGTTATACGTCCTCTTTCCTACGAGCAGTACTTC. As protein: CASSLAKTGVIRPLSYEQYF.

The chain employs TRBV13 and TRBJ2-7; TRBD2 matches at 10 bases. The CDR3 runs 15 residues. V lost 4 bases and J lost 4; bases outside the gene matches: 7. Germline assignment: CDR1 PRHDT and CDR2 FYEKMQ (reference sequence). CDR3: CASSYTTSGEYEQYF. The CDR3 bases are TGTGCCAGCAGCTACACCACTAGCGGGGAGTACGAGCAGTACTTC.

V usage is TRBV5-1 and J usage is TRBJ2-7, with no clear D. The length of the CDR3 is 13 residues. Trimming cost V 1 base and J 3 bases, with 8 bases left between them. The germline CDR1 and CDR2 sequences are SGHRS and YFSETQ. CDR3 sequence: CASSLRRNYEQYF. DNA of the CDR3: TGCGCCAGCAGCTTGAGACGGAACTACGAGCAGTACTTC.

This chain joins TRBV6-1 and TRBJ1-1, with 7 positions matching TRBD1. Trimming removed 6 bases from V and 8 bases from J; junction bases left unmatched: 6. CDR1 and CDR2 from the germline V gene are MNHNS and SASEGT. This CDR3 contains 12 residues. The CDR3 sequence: CASRAGGLEAFF. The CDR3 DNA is TGTGCCAGCAGGGCAGGGGGTTTAGAAGCTTTCTTT.

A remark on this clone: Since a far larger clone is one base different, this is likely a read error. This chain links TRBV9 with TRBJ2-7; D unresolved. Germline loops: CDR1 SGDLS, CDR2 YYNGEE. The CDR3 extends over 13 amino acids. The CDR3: CVSSTQQWAEQYF. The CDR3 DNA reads TGTGTCAGCAGCACCCAGCAGTGGGCCGAGCAGTACTTC.

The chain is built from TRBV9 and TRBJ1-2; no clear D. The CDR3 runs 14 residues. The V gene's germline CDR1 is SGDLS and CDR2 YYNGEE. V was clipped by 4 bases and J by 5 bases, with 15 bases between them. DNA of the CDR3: TGTGCCAGCAGCCCTCCGGGCCTTCCTTATGGCTACACCTTC. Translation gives CASSPPGLPYGYTF.

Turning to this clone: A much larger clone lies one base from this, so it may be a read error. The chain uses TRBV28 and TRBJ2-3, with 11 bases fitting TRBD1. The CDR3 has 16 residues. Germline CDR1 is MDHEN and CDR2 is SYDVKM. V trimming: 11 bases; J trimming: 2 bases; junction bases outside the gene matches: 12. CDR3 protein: CAGPGQGEKVTDTQYF. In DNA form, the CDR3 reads TGTGCCGGCCCGGGACAGGGGGAAAAAGTCACAGATACGCAGTATTTT.

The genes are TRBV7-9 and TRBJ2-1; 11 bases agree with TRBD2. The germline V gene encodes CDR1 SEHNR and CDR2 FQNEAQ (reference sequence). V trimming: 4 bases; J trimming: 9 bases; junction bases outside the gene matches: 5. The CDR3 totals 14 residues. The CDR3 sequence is CASSSSGGHGEQFF. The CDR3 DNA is TGTGCCAGCAGCTCTAGCGGGGGGCATGGTGAGCAGTTCTTC.

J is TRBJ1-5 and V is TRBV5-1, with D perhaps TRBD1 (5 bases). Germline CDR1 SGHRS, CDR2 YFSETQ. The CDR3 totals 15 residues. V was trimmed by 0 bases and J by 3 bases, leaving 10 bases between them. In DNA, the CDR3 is TGCGCCAGCAGCTTGGGGCAGGGATTCAATCAGCCCCAGCATTTT. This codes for CASSLGQGFNQPQHF.

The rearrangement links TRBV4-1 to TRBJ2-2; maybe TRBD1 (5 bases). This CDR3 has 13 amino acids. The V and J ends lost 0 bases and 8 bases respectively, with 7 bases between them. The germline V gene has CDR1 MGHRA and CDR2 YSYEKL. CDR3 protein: CASSQEGDGELFF. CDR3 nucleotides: TGCGCCAGCAGCCAAGAAGGGGATGGGGAGCTGTTTTTT.

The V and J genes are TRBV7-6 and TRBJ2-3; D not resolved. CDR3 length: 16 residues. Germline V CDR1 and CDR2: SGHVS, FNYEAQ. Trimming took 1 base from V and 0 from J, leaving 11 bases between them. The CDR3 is CASSLEGTYSTDTQYF. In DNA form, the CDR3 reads TGTGCCAGCAGCTTAGAGGGAACCTATAGCACAGATACGCAGTATTTT.

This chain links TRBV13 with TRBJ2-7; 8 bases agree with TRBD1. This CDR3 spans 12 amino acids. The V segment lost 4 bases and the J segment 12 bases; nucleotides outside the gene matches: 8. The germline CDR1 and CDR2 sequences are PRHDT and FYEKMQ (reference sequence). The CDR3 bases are TGTGCCAGCAGCTACGAGGACAGGGCGCCGTACTTC. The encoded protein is CASSYEDRAPYF.

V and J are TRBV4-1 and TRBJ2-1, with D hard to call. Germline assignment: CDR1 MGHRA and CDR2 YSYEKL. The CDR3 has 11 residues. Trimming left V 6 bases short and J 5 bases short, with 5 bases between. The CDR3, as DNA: TGCGCCAGCAGAGGTAACAATGAGCAGTTCTTC. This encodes CASRGNNEQFF.

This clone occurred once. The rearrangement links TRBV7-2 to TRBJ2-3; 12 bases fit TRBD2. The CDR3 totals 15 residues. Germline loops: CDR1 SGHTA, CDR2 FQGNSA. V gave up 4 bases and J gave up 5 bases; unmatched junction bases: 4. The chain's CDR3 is CASSWGLAGLDTQYF. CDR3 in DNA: TGTGCCAGCAGCTGGGGACTAGCGGGTTTAGATACGCAGTATTTT.

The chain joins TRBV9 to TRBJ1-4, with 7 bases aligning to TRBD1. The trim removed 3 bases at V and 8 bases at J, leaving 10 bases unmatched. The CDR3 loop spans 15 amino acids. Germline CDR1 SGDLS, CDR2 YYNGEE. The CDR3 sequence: CASSGRQGPYEKLFF. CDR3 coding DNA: TGTGCCAGCAGCGGCCGACAGGGTCCCTACGAAAAACTGTTTTTT.